The 3 T cell receptor beta chains listed next were all sequenced from one sample in a study of blood T cells in healthy people across ages. With a J-beta primer mix and a sample-barcoded 5' primer, a second PCR ran about 6 to 11 cycles. TCRdb re-called the 5' RACE reads with MiXCR, one entry per CDR3 protein. This sample carries hundreds of thousands of distinct CDR3 sequences, around 38% of them seen once, and the ten largest clones take about 30%. The specimen sequenced was blood. The receptors here all came from an elderly man in good health.

The genes are TRBV5-6 and TRBJ2-5; 7 bases fit TRBD2. CDR1 SGHDT and CDR2 YYEEEE come from the germline V gene. CDR3 size: 15 residues. V lost 4 bases to trimming and J lost 2 bases; unmatched junction nucleotides: 8. CDR3 residues: CASSHIGGGQETQYF. In DNA form, the CDR3 reads TGTGCCAGCAGCCACATTGGGGGGGGGCAAGAGACCCAGTACTTC.

This clonotype was detected ten times or more. V usage is TRBV11-3 and J usage is TRBJ2-3, with D possibly TRBD2 on 6 matching bases. V lost 5 bases to trimming and J lost 8 bases, with 11 bases between them. The CDR3 covers 12 residues. Germline CDR1 and CDR2: SGHNT and YENEEA. This CDR3 reads CASSTTSSTQYF. CDR3 sequence (DNA): TGTGCCAGCAGCACGACTAGTTCTACGCAGTATTTT.

V is TRBV2 and J is TRBJ2-7; TRBD1 matches at 9 bases. CDR3 length: 15 amino acids. Trimming cost V 6 bases and J 1 base; bases outside gene matches: 7. The germline V gene has CDR1 SNHLY and CDR2 FYNNEI. This CDR3 reads CASRTQGASSYEQYF. The DNA for the CDR3 is TGTGCCAGCAGAACACAGGGGGCGTCGTCCTACGAGCAGTACTTC.